This record concerns one TCR beta chain sequence. Antigen unknown. Splitting the CD4+ cells yielded a CD45RA+ naive subset and a CD45RA-negative memory subset. V shed 7 bases and J 0 bases; nucleotides not matched to a gene: 4. The CDR3 sequence is 14 residues long. Germline V CDR1 and CDR2: SQVTM, ANQGSEA. This record belongs to a study of shared clonotypes between healthy human individuals. Study in general: For every donor, three CD4 naive, three CD4 memory, two CD8 naive and one CD8 memory plates were used.

Study results and caveats: It was expected that sequencing depth would affect clonotype sharing among donors.

Genomic DNA of each subset was evenly split across several immunoSEQ plates. Profiled with immunoSEQ multiplex PCR; TCRdb holds only in-frame clones, not every one. The data show more than 1.2 million clones, 98% seen once. The sequence was obtained from a man younger than 45 in good health. The chain employs TRBV29-1 and TRBJ2-2; 8 bases agree with TRBD2. The specimen was naive CD4+ T cells sorted from blood. The subset denotes: CD45RA+ positively selected. Here the CDR3 DNA reads TGCAGCGCCACTAGCGGACCGAACACCGGGGAGCTGTTTTTT. Translating it yields CSATSGPNTGELFF.